This T cell receptor beta chain was profiled in a study of blood T cell repertoires in COVID-19. Study-wide context: Samples came from the United States, Italy and Spain, spanning acute and convalescent COVID-19. PBMCs, B-cell-depleted T cells, or T cells provided the cDNA or gDNA that made up the material.

CDR3 length: 16 amino acids. In germline, CDR1 is GTSNPN, CDR2 SVGIG (reference sequence). V gave up 3 bases and J gave up 2 bases; unmatched junction bases: 8. TCRdb's table, derived via immunoSEQ multiplex PCR, lists solely in-frame clones and lacks some. This sample carries around 130,000 clones, 65% to 90% of them seen once, and the ten largest clones take 2.5% to 3%. The sample taken for sequencing was peripheral blood. This clonotype originated in a man aged 50-60 years with acute or convalescent COVID-19. The chain couples TRBV30 to TRBJ1-5; 9 bases match TRBD1. The CDR3 coding sequence is TGTGCCTGGAGGCTATCGGGACAGGGCCGCAATCAGCCCCAGCATTTT. It codes for CAWRLSGQGRNQPQHF. The full variable domain, its missing parts supplied by reference TRBV30 and TRBJ1-5, is SQTIHQWPATLVQPVGSPLSLECTVEGTSNPNLYWYRQAAGRGLQLLFYSVGIGQISSEVPQNLSASRPQDRQFILSSKKLLLSDSGFYLCAWRLSGQGRNQPQHFGDGTRLSIL.